This record concerns one TCR beta chain sequence. An amount of RNA that ranged from roughly 0.5 to 1 ug was reverse transcribed with random hexamers. The method of amplification for TCR beta CDR3 was immunoSEQ multiplex PCR, covering 54 Vbeta and 13 Jbeta. MiXCR, applied by TCRdb to the immunoSEQ multiplex PCR reads, yields one record per CDR3 protein. In the table there are approximately 120,000 distinct CDR3 sequences, approximately 90% of which are singletons. The entry originates in a study of CD8 T cells in Susac syndrome. FACS was used to enrich TEMRA cells, whereas the CD8+ and CD4+ T cells were obtained by negative isolation. The clonotype comes from a human donor with multiple sclerosis. The specimen was CD8+ T cells from PBMCs.

CDR3 loop: CSATALAGVGNEQFF. CDR3 nucleotides: TGCAGTGCGACCGCTCTAGCGGGAGTAGGAAATGAGCAGTTCTTC. The chain carries TRBV20-1 and TRBJ2-1; 10 positions match TRBD2. Germline loops: CDR1 DFQATT, CDR2 SNEGSKA (reference sequence). Trimming cost V 6 bases and J 7 bases; bases outside gene matches: 12. CDR3 length: 15 amino acids.